What follows are 17 T cell receptor beta chains derived from one specimen sequenced in a study of response to subunit inactivated influenza vaccine. TCRdb re-analysed the RT-PCR reads in MiXCR, keeping a single row per CDR3 protein. The sample has 650,000 to 800,000 distinct CDR3 sequences; 14% are singletons. Here the sequenced sample was PBMCs from blood, taken approximately 15 days before vaccination. The receptors stem from a man aged 50 to 59 who received an inactivated influenza vaccine.

V usage is TRBV20-1 and J usage is TRBJ2-7, with a possible D match to TRBD2 (5 bases). Germline values: CDR1 DFQATT, CDR2 SNEGSKA (reference sequence). The CDR3 sequence is 14 residues long. V was clipped by 0 bases and J by 4 bases, with 13 bases between them. The CDR3 bases are TGCAGTGCTAGAGATCAGCGGAAACCTTACGAGCAGTACTTC. Residues: CSARDQRKPYEQYF.

This clonotype was counted many times. This sequence joins TRBV6-1 and TRBJ2-2; 7 bases map to TRBD1. The germline V gene encodes CDR1 MNHNS and CDR2 SASEGT. V gave up 4 bases and J gave up 3 bases; unmatched junction bases: 2. The CDR3 is 14 amino acids. The CDR3 DNA reads TGTGCCAGCAGTGGACAGGGCTACACCGGGGAGCTGTTTTTT. Translation gives CASSGQGYTGELFF.

The V gene is TRBV12-3 or TRBV12-4, the J gene TRBJ2-6, with TRBD2 identical over 7 bases. Trimming took 7 bases from V and 0 from J; bases not matched to a gene: 3. The CDR3 loop spans 15 amino acids. DNA of the CDR3: TGTGCCAGCATATGGGGGGGCTCTGGGGCCAACGTCCTGACTTTC. It is translated as CASIWGGSGANVLTF.

The gene calls are TRBV27 and TRBJ2-1; 9 bases are shared with TRBD1. Germline CDR1 reads MNHEY; CDR2 reads SMNVEV (reference sequence). Trimming at V came to 2 bases and at J to 7 bases, leaving 6 bases not matched to a gene. This CDR3 comprises 15 residues. CDR3 region: CASSLLGQGRNEQFF. Here the CDR3 DNA reads TGTGCCAGCAGTTTACTGGGACAGGGTAGGAATGAGCAGTTCTTC.

The J gene is TRBJ2-4, the V gene TRBV2; D gene ambiguous. Trimming left V 2 bases short and J 8 bases short, with 10 bases between. The CDR3 runs 13 residues. Germline loops: CDR1 SNHLY, CDR2 FYNNEI. The CDR3, as DNA: TGTGCCAGCAGTGAACCTCTAAGGGACATTCAGTACTTC. Protein product: CASSEPLRDIQYF.

V and J are TRBV11-2 and TRBJ1-4; TRBD1 aligns across 7 bases. Germline V CDR1 and CDR2: SGHAT, FQNNGV. V trimming: 5 bases; J trimming: 4 bases; junction bases outside the gene matches: 10. The CDR3 is 16 residues long. The CDR3 loop is CASSAPRQGLNEKLFF. The CDR3 nucleotides are TGTGCCAGCAGCGCTCCACGACAGGGCCTTAATGAAAAACTGTTTTTT.

This clonotype was recorded a few times. The chain recombines TRBV20-1 with TRBJ2-7, with TRBD2 identical over 8 bases. The trim removed 0 bases at V and 4 bases at J, leaving 5 bases unmatched. CDR1 and CDR2 from the germline V gene are DFQATT and SNEGSKA (reference sequence). This CDR3 has 14 amino acids. The CDR3 DNA follows: TGCAGTGCTAGAGACCCCCAGCGGGAGTACGAGCAGTACTTC. This encodes CSARDPQREYEQYF.

V usage is TRBV6-5 and J usage is TRBJ2-2; D uncertain. Germline-derived CDR1 and CDR2 are MNHEY and SVGAGI. Trimming left V 2 bases short and J 0 bases short, with 13 bases between. This CDR3 has 17 residues. DNA of the CDR3: TGTGCCAGCAGTTACGAATGGACGAGTGCGAACACCGGGGAGCTGTTTTTT. This sequence encodes CASSYEWTSANTGELFF.

Remarks on this clonotype: One junction end does not reproduce the germline sequence, and a read error may be involved. The gene calls are TRBV4-2 and TRBJ2-3, with 11 nucleotides matching TRBD1. This CDR3 is 16 amino acids long. CDR1 LGHNA and CDR2 YNFKEQ come from the germline V gene. The CDR3 DNA reads TGTGCCAGCAGCCAAGACCGGACAGGGGGCACAAATACGCAGTATTTT. Translating it yields CASSQDRTGGTNTQYF.

The chain employs TRBV12-3 or TRBV12-4 and TRBJ2-3; D is ambiguous. Trimming took 2 bases from V and 1 from J, leaving 7 bases between them. The length of the CDR3 is 14 residues. For the CDR3, the DNA is TGTGCCAGCAGTTTATTAGAGGGCACAGATACGCAGTATTTT. Protein: CASSLLEGTDTQYF.

This chain links TRBV12-3 or TRBV12-4 with TRBJ2-1; 10 positions agree with TRBD1. This CDR3 region has 14 residues. V gave up 7 bases and J gave up 2 bases; unmatched junction bases: 2. The CDR3 DNA follows: TGTGCCAGCACGGGACAGGGGACCTACAATGAGCAGTTCTTC. It specifies CASTGQGTYNEQFF.

This clonotype occurred a few times. This chain uses TRBV7-2 with TRBJ2-7, with D tentatively TRBD2 (5 bases). Per the germline V gene, CDR1 is SGHTA and CDR2 is FQGNSA. The CDR3 has 13 amino acids. V was pared by 5 bases and J by 4 bases, with 12 bases between. CDR3 in amino acids: CASSTGLVYEQYF. The CDR3 DNA follows: TGTGCCAGCAGCACTGGACTTGTATACGAGCAGTACTTC.

On this clonotype: The conserved phenylalanine or tryptophan is not found at the CDR3 terminus, so this likely reflects a read error. J is TRBJ2-2 and V is TRBV10-3, with D possibly called TRBD1 or TRBD2 (5 bases each). The CDR3 covers 14 residues. Germline V gene data show CDR1 as ENHRY and CDR2 as SYGVKD. The CDR3 bases are TGTGCCATGGGCCCCGGGACGGTCACCTGGGAGCTGTTTTGT. As protein: CAMGPGTVTWELFC.

The J gene is TRBJ1-1, the V gene TRBV4-3, with D unresolved. V lost 6 bases and J 3 bases, leaving 11 bases between the germline ends. Germline lookup yields CDR1 LGHNA and CDR2 YSLEER. The CDR3 is made up of 13 amino acids. The CDR3 sequence is CASRQRTDTEAFF. In DNA, the CDR3 is TGCGCCAGCAGACAGCGAACGGACACTGAAGCTTTCTTT.

This clonotype turned up a few times. CDR3 sequence (DNA): TGTGCCAGCAGCCGGTTGGCGGGGAACACCGGGGAGCTGTTTTTT. This translates into CASSRLAGNTGELFF. V is TRBV3-2 and J is TRBJ2-2; the table's D call of TRBD2 was not tested on the DNA. TRBV3-2 is shown as a pseudogene. This CDR3 has 15 residues.

This clonotype showed up many times. The rearrangement joins TRBV20-1 to TRBJ2-5; 7 nucleotides agree with TRBD2. With V trimmed by 0 bases and J by 1 base, 8 bases remained unmatched. Germline V gives CDR1 DFQATT, CDR2 SNEGSKA (reference sequence). The CDR3 loop spans 16 amino acids. The CDR3 DNA follows: TGCAGTGCTAGAGATTGGGCTAGCGGCAGCCAAGAGACCCAGTACTTC. It encodes CSARDWASGSQETQYF.

This clonotype was detected a few times. The V gene is TRBV9, the J gene TRBJ2-3; TRBD2 matches 10 bases. CDR1 and CDR2 from the germline V gene are SGDLS and YYNGEE. The CDR3 is 15 amino acids. V dropped 2 bases and J dropped 2; count of bases not matched to a gene: 2. The CDR3 DNA sequence: TGTGCCAGCAGCGTTAGCGGGGGGCCCACAGATACGCAGTATTTT. It translates to CASSVSGGPTDTQYF.